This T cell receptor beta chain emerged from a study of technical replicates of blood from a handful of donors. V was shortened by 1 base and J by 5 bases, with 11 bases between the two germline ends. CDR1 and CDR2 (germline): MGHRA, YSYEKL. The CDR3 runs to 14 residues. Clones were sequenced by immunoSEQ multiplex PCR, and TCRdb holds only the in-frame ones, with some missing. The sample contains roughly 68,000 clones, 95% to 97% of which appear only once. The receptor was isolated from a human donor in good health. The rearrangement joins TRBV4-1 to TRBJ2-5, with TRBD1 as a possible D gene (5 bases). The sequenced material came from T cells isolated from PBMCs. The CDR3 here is CASSQGREIETQYF. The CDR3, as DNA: TGCGCCAGCAGCCAAGGCAGGGAAATTGAGACCCAGTACTTC.